The rows below give T cell receptor beta chains drawn from one sample of a study of liver allograft versus peripheral blood T cells. TCRdb re-analysed the reads in MiXCR, keeping a single row per CDR3 protein. Found here are about 16,000 distinct CDR3 sequences, 20% to 25% of them singletons; the top ten hold about 13%. The receptor source for this set is a human patient who had a liver transplant. Some T cells may be graft donor cells. CDR3s include the opening cysteine and the closing phenylalanine or tryptophan. The D gene is left open where the match is weak. Size values are once, few and many counts, or a class for expanded clones, and some rows have none.

>TRBD1|TRBV6-1|many|TRBJ2-2
CASSLQGYTGELFF
TGTGCCAGCAGCTTACAGGGGTACACCGGGGAGCTGTTTTTT
>-|TRBV19|many|TRBJ1-1
CASSMGPNTEAFF
TGTGCCAGTAGTATGGGACCGAACACTGAAGCTTTCTTT
>-|TRBV20-1|-|TRBJ1-5
CSASRGDANSNQPQHF
TGCAGTGCTAGTAGGGGGGACGCAAATAGCAATCAGCCCCAGCATTTT
>TRBD1|TRBV5-4|-|TRBJ2-5
CASTQTGGQETQYF
TGTGCCAGCACCCAAACAGGGGGCCAAGAGACCCAGTACTTC
>TRBD1|TRBV18|medium-sized|TRBJ1-6
CASLMGQNSPLHF
TGTGCCAGCTTAATGGGACAGAATTCACCCCTCCACTTT
>TRBD1|TRBV19|medium-sized|TRBJ1-2
CASSKVAGTAPGYGYTF
TGTGCCAGTAGTAAGGTAGCCGGGACAGCGCCGGGCTATGGCTACACCTTC
>TRBD1|TRBV15|few|TRBJ2-2
CATSRGQGTNTGELFF
TGTGCCACCAGCAGAGGACAGGGTACGAACACCGGGGAGCTGTTTTTT
>-|TRBV7-9|-|TRBJ2-1
CASSLDSVGEQFF
TGTGCCAGCAGCTTAGACAGCGTCGGTGAGCAGTTCTTC
>TRBD1|TRBV12-3/TRBV12-4|-|TRBJ2-1
CASTRGQGSYNEQFF
TGTGCCAGCACCCGAGGACAGGGATCTTACAATGAGCAGTTCTTC
>-|TRBV28|-|TRBJ1-5
CASTMAFRGNQPQHF
TGTGCCAGCACCATGGCGTTTCGGGGCAATCAGCCCCAGCATTTT
>TRBD2|TRBV6-2/TRBV6-3|many|TRBJ2-5
CASSYAGTSGLRQETQYF
TGTGCCAGCAGTTACGCCGGGACTAGCGGGTTACGACAAGAGACCCAGTACTTC
>TRBD1|TRBV11-2|-|TRBJ2-1
CASTRGPSSYNEQFF
TGTGCCAGCACCAGGGGGCCGAGCTCCTACAATGAGCAGTTCTTC
>TRBD2|TRBV19|many|TRBJ2-2
CASSMGLAVSGELFF
TGTGCCAGTAGTATGGGGCTAGCGGTATCCGGGGAGCTGTTTTTT
>-|TRBV7-9|few|TRBJ1-1
CASSSSGYNTEAFF
TGTGCCAGCAGCTCCTCAGGGTATAACACTGAAGCTTTCTTT
>-|TRBV19|medium-sized|TRBJ1-2
CATAEHRSYGYTF
TGTGCCACCGCCGAACATAGAAGCTATGGCTACACCTTC
>TRBD2|TRBV20-1|-|TRBJ2-3
CSARDYRGGGTDTQYF
TGCAGTGCTAGAGATTACCGGGGGGGTGGCACAGATACGCAGTATTTT
>TRBD1|TRBV9|few|TRBJ2-3
CASSVSGQGARGDTQYF
TGTGCCAGCAGCGTCAGTGGACAGGGGGCTCGTGGAGATACGCAGTATTTT
>-|TRBV9|-|TRBJ1-3
CASSVTGRSSGNTIYF
TGTGCCAGCAGCGTTACGGGACGGTCTTCTGGAAACACCATATATTTT
>-|TRBV6-1|many|TRBJ1-2
CASSLVYGYTF
TGTGCCAGCAGCTTAGTCTATGGCTACACCTTC
>TRBD1|TRBV19|many|TRBJ1-5
CASSIGTAQGPQHF
TGTGCCAGTAGTATCGGGACAGCCCAAGGGCCCCAGCATTTT
>-|TRBV6-5|few|TRBJ2-2
CASSYPSSGELFF
TGTGCCAGCAGTTACCCCAGTTCCGGGGAGCTGTTTTTT
>-|TRBV7-9|medium-sized|TRBJ1-1
CASSLALGGGSTEAFF
TGTGCCAGCAGCTTAGCCCTTGGAGGGGGGAGCACTGAAGCTTTCTTT
>TRBD1|TRBV5-4|few|TRBJ1-2
CASSLGQGRANYGYTF
TGTGCCAGCAGCTTGGGACAGGGGAGAGCTAACTATGGCTACACCTTC
>-|TRBV11-1|large|TRBJ2-5
CASSLGAGGRETQYF
TGTGCCAGCAGCTTAGGTGCCGGGGGAAGAGAGACCCAGTACTTC
>-|TRBV19|few|TRBJ1-2
CASGKGIGGYTF
TGTGCCAGTGGTAAGGGGATCGGCGGCTACACCTTC
>-|TRBV5-4|-|TRBJ2-2
CASSPGAGGTRELFF
TGTGCCAGCAGCCCGGGGGCAGGGGGTACCAGGGAGCTGTTTTTT
>-|TRBV6-1|many|TRBJ1-1
CASKFRVTNTEAFF
TGTGCCAGCAAGTTCAGGGTAACGAACACTGAAGCTTTCTTT
>-|TRBV14|few|TRBJ1-6
CASSQESRSSPLHF
TGTGCCAGCAGCCAAGAATCAAGAAGCTCACCCCTCCACTTT
>TRBD2|TRBV5-6|many|TRBJ2-2
CASSLGLAGGGELFF
TGTGCCAGCAGCTTGGGGCTAGCGGGAGGTGGGGAGCTGTTTTTT
>-|TRBV6-6|many|TRBJ2-2
CASSYSLDTGELFF
TGTGCCAGCAGTTACTCGCTAGACACCGGGGAGCTGTTTTTT
>TRBD1|TRBV7-2|medium-sized|TRBJ1-1
CASRGTGMNTEAFF
TGTGCCAGCAGGGGGACAGGAATGAACACTGAAGCTTTCTTT
>TRBD1|TRBV13|-|TRBJ2-7
CASRAGQGASYEQYF
TGTGCCAGCAGGGCCGGACAGGGGGCCTCCTACGAGCAGTACTTC
>-|TRBV6-1|-|TRBJ1-3
CASSEVGDRNTIYF
TGTGCCAGCAGTGAAGTGGGGGACCGAAACACCATATATTTT
>-|TRBV18|many|TRBJ1-2
CASSPPGVETQGYTF
TGTGCCAGCTCACCACCGGGGGTTGAGACGCAAGGCTACACCTTC
>-|TRBV20-1|few|TRBJ2-7
CSAPDRRTPYEQYF
TGCAGTGCCCCTGATCGGCGTACCCCCTACGAGCAGTACTTC